Below are 26 T cell receptor beta chains sequenced from a single sample in a study of post-analysis software for immune sequencing data. Findings and limits, study-wide: Patients carried several TRBV segments more frequently than controls did, and TRBV5-6, TRBV5-1 and TRBV20-1 were among them.

The antigens these receptors bind are not known. Unique molecular identifiers had been added to the TCR beta cDNA libraries. TCRdb analysed the PCR reads with MiXCR anew, one entry per CDR3 protein. This table has hundreds of thousands of distinct CDR3 sequences, roughly 45% appearing once. Sequencing used blood. The receptors originated from a girl aged 5-17 years with multiple sclerosis.

The chain links TRBV6-6 to TRBJ2-1; no firm D call. Germline V gene data show CDR1 as MNHNY and CDR2 as SVGAGI (reference sequence). This CDR3 has 16 residues. V lost 0 bases to trimming and J lost 3 bases, with 12 bases between them. CDR3 region: CASSYSIDANYNEQFF. The CDR3, as DNA: TGTGCCAGCAGTTACTCGATCGACGCTAACTACAATGAGCAGTTCTTC.

The V gene is TRBV7-2, the J gene TRBJ2-1; D ambiguous. The V gene lost 1 base and the J gene lost 9 bases, with 16 bases spanning the gap. Germline V CDR1 and CDR2: SGHTA, FQGNSA. The CDR3 totals 15 residues. The CDR3 here is CASSLGPTENSEQFF. As DNA, the CDR3 is TGTGCCAGCAGCTTAGGACCCACAGAGAACAGTGAGCAGTTCTTC.

For this clonotype: The junction shows a germline mismatch at one end, possibly a read error. The chain recombines TRBV20-1 with TRBJ2-1, with TRBD2 matching 7 bases. The CDR3 has 15 residues. CDR1 is DFQATT and CDR2 is SNEGSKA in the germline V gene (reference sequence). The CDR3 loop is CSARDQRGVHNEQVF. The CDR3 DNA reads TGCAGTGCTAGAGATCAACGGGGGGTCCACAATGAGCAGGTCTTC.

This clonotype was found a few times. This chain joins TRBV6-5 and TRBJ1-2; a weak D match, TRBD1 (6 bases). CDR3 length equals 12 residues. The ends were cut back, 5 bases at V and 6 bases at J, with 10 bases in the middle. Germline CDR1 MNHEY, CDR2 SVGAGI. DNA for the CDR3: TGTGCCAGCAGTCAACAGGGAGATGGCTACACCTTC. Translated, it gives CASSQQGDGYTF.

The gene calls are TRBV20-1 and TRBJ1-1, with no clear D. This CDR3 has 15 amino acids. The germline V gene has CDR1 DFQATT and CDR2 SNEGSKA (reference sequence). Trimming removed 3 bases from V and 0 bases from J, with 14 bases in between. The CDR3 loop is CSARRRPVLNTEAFF. The CDR3 bases are TGCAGTGCTAGGAGACGCCCGGTACTGAACACTGAAGCTTTCTTT.

This CDR3 reads CASRPIDDGYEQFF. The CDR3 DNA reads as TGTGCCAGCAGACCTATAGATGATGGTTATGAGCAGTTCTTC. The chain uses TRBV5-6 and TRBJ2-1; D is uncertain. V lost 5 bases to trimming and J lost 8 bases, with 17 bases between them. Looked up from germline, CDR1 is SGHDT and CDR2 is YYEEEE. This CDR3 has 14 residues.

V usage is TRBV9 and J usage is TRBJ1-1, with D possibly being TRBD1 (5 bases). Germline CDR1 and CDR2: SGDLS and YYNGEE. The V gene lost 1 base and the J gene lost 3 bases, with 7 bases spanning the gap. This CDR3 has 13 residues. This chain's CDR3 is CASSVRGDTEAFF. The CDR3 nucleotides are TGTGCCAGCAGCGTACGGGGGGACACTGAAGCTTTCTTT.

The J gene is TRBJ1-2, the V gene TRBV28, with D perhaps TRBD1 (6 bases). Germline-derived CDR1 and CDR2 are MDHEN and SYDVKM. This CDR3 contains 19 residues. Trimming removed 8 bases at V and 0 bases at J, with 28 bases between. As DNA, the CDR3 is TGTGCCAGCCGCTCTGGGTCCCTTGGAGGCAGGGGATCTAACTATGGCTACACCTTC. It codes for CASRSGSLGGRGSNYGYTF.

V and J are TRBV24-1 and TRBJ2-1; D is possibly TRBD2 (6 bases). V lost 2 bases to trimming and J lost 0 bases, with 10 bases between them. This CDR3 has 16 residues. Germline V gives CDR1 KGHDR, CDR2 SFDVKD. The CDR3 DNA sequence: TGTGCCACCAGTGATTCGGGGAGGAGCTCCTACAATGAGCAGTTCTTC. Translating gives CATSDSGRSSYNEQFF.

A few counts support this clonotype. The gene calls are TRBV29-1 and TRBJ2-3; possibly TRBD2 for D (6 bases). The V end lost 4 bases, the J end lost 2 bases, and 10 bases lay between the germline ends. Germline V CDR1 and CDR2: SQVTM, ANQGSEA. The CDR3 has 13 residues. CDR3 DNA: TGCAGCGTTGCGGGGGAGACCACAGATACGCAGTATTTT. Its translation: CSVAGETTDTQYF.

J is TRBJ2-1 and V is TRBV11-1; D remains ambiguous. Looked up from germline, CDR1 is SGHAT and CDR2 is FQDESV (reference sequence). Trimming cost V 5 bases and J 4 bases, with 6 bases left between them. The CDR3 totals 12 residues. CDR3 sequence reads: CASSARYNEQFF. DNA for the CDR3: TGTGCCAGCAGCGCCCGGTACAATGAGCAGTTCTTC.

This clonotype was observed a handful of times. The rearrangement joins TRBV20-1 to TRBJ2-3; D may be TRBD2 (5 bases). Germline values: CDR1 DFQATT, CDR2 SNEGSKA (reference sequence). The V and J ends lost 4 bases and 0 bases respectively, with 17 bases between them. This CDR3 comprises 16 residues. CDR3 coding DNA: TGCAGTGCTACACTACCCATAGCGCCGAGCACAGATACGCAGTATTTT. It specifies CSATLPIAPSTDTQYF.

The sample holds a few counts of this clonotype. The gene calls are TRBV10-3 and TRBJ2-7, with a possible D match to TRBD2 (7 bases). From germline, CDR1 is ENHRY and CDR2 SYGVKD. V gave up 2 bases and J gave up 3 bases, with 17 bases separating them. This CDR3 contains 16 residues. CDR3 residues: CAISEGRGRAIYEQYF. DNA for the CDR3: TGTGCCATCAGTGAGGGTAGGGGGAGGGCCATCTACGAGCAGTACTTC.

The chain employs TRBV28 and TRBJ2-5; D may be TRBD2 (5 bases). This CDR3 contains 14 residues. Germline-derived CDR1 and CDR2 are MDHEN and SYDVKM. Trimming shortened V by 6 bases and J by 4 bases, and 15 bases separated the two germline ends. The chain's CDR3 is CASSRAGETETQYF. In DNA form, the CDR3 reads TGTGCCAGCAGCCGGGCCGGGGAAACAGAGACCCAGTACTTC.

The rearrangement links TRBV11-2 to TRBJ1-2; TRBD1 might be the D (5 bases). V shed 5 bases and J shed 6 bases, with 19 bases lying between them. CDR1 and CDR2 from the germline V gene are SGHAT and FQNNGV. The CDR3 runs to 15 residues. The CDR3 protein is CASSPNVEQANGYTF. CDR3 nucleotide sequence: TGTGCCAGCAGCCCTAACGTGGAACAGGCCAATGGCTACACCTTC.

J is TRBJ2-5 and V is TRBV20-1; D call uncertain. CDR3 size: 14 residues. Trimming took off 2 bases at V and 1 base at J, with 11 bases between the two ends. Looked up from germline, CDR1 is DFQATT and CDR2 is SNEGSKA (reference sequence). This chain's CDR3 is CSARPDLSQETQYF. CDR3 nucleotides: TGCAGTGCTAGACCCGATTTATCCCAAGAGACCCAGTACTTC.

The chain carries TRBV3-1 and TRBJ2-5; 9 bases are a match to TRBD1. This CDR3 has 16 residues. V was pared by 4 bases and J by 5 bases, with 11 bases of the junction left unmatched. Germline-derived CDR1 and CDR2 are LGHDT and YNNKEL (reference sequence). The CDR3 loop reads CASSLRTGDVGETQYF. DNA of the CDR3: TGTGCCAGCAGCCTTAGGACAGGGGATGTTGGGGAGACCCAGTACTTC.

The chain couples TRBV7-9 to TRBJ2-1, with D maybe TRBD2 (5 bases). V was shortened by 7 bases and J by 2 bases, with 12 bases between the two germline ends. Germline CDR1 reads SEHNR; CDR2 reads FQNEAQ (reference sequence). The CDR3 runs 14 residues. CDR3 sequence: CASMRGHTYNEQFF. The CDR3 DNA reads as TGTGCCAGCATGAGAGGGCACACCTACAATGAGCAGTTCTTC.

This chain links TRBV5-1 with TRBJ2-1; TRBD2 is a possible D gene (5 bases). CDR3 length: 13 amino acids. V lost 0 bases and J lost 8, with 9 bases in between. Germline CDR1 and CDR2: SGHRS and YFSETQ. CDR3 region: CASSLGSGYEQFF. DNA of the CDR3: TGCGCCAGCAGCTTGGGATCGGGGTATGAGCAGTTCTTC.

The rearrangement uses TRBV5-6 and TRBJ1-1, with D hard to call. The CDR3 is 14 residues long. V dropped 1 base and J dropped 1 base, with 8 bases sitting between them. Germline V gene data show CDR1 as SGHDT and CDR2 as YYEEEE. For the CDR3, the DNA is TGTGCCAGCAGCTTGCCCCCAGGGAACACTGAAGCTTTCTTT. Protein: CASSLPPGNTEAFF.

The chain links TRBV29-1 to TRBJ1-1, with D perhaps TRBD1 (5 bases). The V gene's germline CDR1 is SQVTM and CDR2 ANQGSEA. Trimming took 2 bases from V and 3 from J, leaving 13 bases between them. The CDR3 covers 14 residues. In nucleotides, the CDR3 is TGCAGCGTTGAAACGGGGCTAGCCTACACTGAAGCTTTCTTT. Its translation is CSVETGLAYTEAFF. Supplemented by reference TRBV29-1 and TRBJ1-1, the full variable domain reads SAVISQKPSRDICQRGTSLTIQCQVDSQVTMMFWYRQQPGQSLTLIATANQGSEATYESGFVIDKFPISRPNLTFSTLTVSNMSPEDSSIYLCSVETGLAYTEAFFGQGTRLTVV.

This sequence joins TRBV7-8 and TRBJ2-7; the D call may be TRBD1 or TRBD2 (5 bases each). Trimming pared 4 bases from V and 4 bases from J, leaving 20 bases between. CDR1 and CDR2 from the germline V gene are SGHVS and FQNEAQ. CDR3 length: 16 amino acids. CDR3 region: CASSSRGPIWGYEQYF. As DNA, the CDR3 is TGTGCCAGCAGCTCCCGGGGACCTATTTGGGGTTACGAGCAGTACTTC.

This chain uses TRBV7-9 with TRBJ2-1; perhaps TRBD2 as D (6 bases). Trimming removed 5 bases at V and 2 bases at J, with 13 bases between. This CDR3 comprises 15 residues. Looked up from germline, CDR1 is SEHNR and CDR2 is FQNEAQ (reference sequence). The CDR3 loop reads CASSPKGTAYNEQFF. CDR3 in DNA: TGTGCCAGCAGCCCTAAGGGGACTGCCTACAATGAGCAGTTCTTC.

The J gene is TRBJ1-1, the V gene TRBV20-1; 7 nucleotides align to TRBD1. The CDR3 runs 14 residues. Germline V gene data show CDR1 as DFQATT and CDR2 as SNEGSKA (reference sequence). V shed 5 bases, J shed 4 bases, and the junction held 10 bases outside the gene matches. Here the CDR3 reads CSADRGGSVTEAFF. The CDR3 DNA is TGCAGTGCTGACCGAGGGGGCAGCGTCACTGAAGCTTTCTTT.

This clonotype was observed a handful of times. The V and J genes are TRBV20-1 and TRBJ2-7; no firm D call. This CDR3 is 15 amino acids long. CDR1 and CDR2 (germline): DFQATT, SNEGSKA (reference sequence). V was clipped by 3 bases and J by 3 bases, with 18 bases between them. For the CDR3, the DNA is TGCAGTGCTAGCCCCCCGACACGTCGAGGCTACGAGCAGTACTTC. It is translated as CSASPPTRRGYEQYF.

This clonotype showed up just a few times. V usage is TRBV28 and J usage is TRBJ2-7, with TRBD1 matching over 7 bases. CDR1 and CDR2 from the germline V gene are MDHEN and SYDVKM. The CDR3 runs to 16 residues. The V and J ends lost 4 bases and 3 bases, in that order; junction bases with no gene match: 12. The CDR3 nucleotides are TGTGCCAGCAGTTCGCCGCCGGGACAGAAGTTCTACGAGCAGTACTTC. It yields the protein CASSSPPGQKFYEQYF.